This is a list of T cell receptor beta chains from one sample in a study of OX40 agonist ivuxolimab in advanced cancers. Repertoires were generated with immunoSEQ multiplex PCR, while TCRdb's copy carries only in-frame clones and drops some. The table has about 76,000 clones, over 75% seen once. The starting material was CD4+ or CD8+ T cells sorted from blood, obtained in a trial of the OX40 agonist ivuxolimab. The receptors stem from an adult with an advanced solid tumor such as melanoma, head and neck, liver or kidney cancer. Each CDR3 is given with its conserved first and last residue.

TRBV9,21,CASSVAFGIGPGGLNTGELFF
TRBV6-5,15,CASASFPEGNQPQHF
TRBV7-3,14,CASSLTPEVGTQYF
TRBV4-3,15,CASSQELGLGQPQHF
TRBV9,13,CASSATGNYGYTF
TRBV18,14,CASSRTGNNSPLHF
TRBV5-1,16,CASSWGGGPSYNEQFF
TRBV5-4,15,CASSTSKAAGEKLFF
TRBV10-2,13,CASSAGLRALQFF
TRBV10-2,15,CATRGRRAINQPQHF
TRBV5-5,12,CASSLDWETQYF
TRBV9,14,CASSVTASSYEQYF
TRBV19,12,CASRQAGETQYF
TRBV19,13,CASQNSGTDTQYF
TRBV7-8,14,CASSPDSFNQPQHF
TRBV7-6,15,CASSLNIVQTYEQYF
TRBV7-2,14,CASSLTGSNQPQHF
TRBV12-2,18,CASRLVGEQEAANEKLFF
TRBV4-2,14,CASSQDRGRRDYTF
TRBV27,14,CASSFSYSTDTQYF
TRBV6-1,14,CASSEQGLNTEAFF
TRBV7-9,15,CASSPERGRGYEQYF
TRBV7-2,13,CASSWEGRTEAFF
TRBV7-2,16,CASSLGRDRVGNEQFF
TRBV29-1,18,CSVEDFRQGVAGANVLTF
TRBV2,14,CASSEAEEQETQYF
TRBV18,17,CASSPPLAGGTYNEQFF
TRBV7-2,12,CASSLGGKTQYF
TRBV7-9,13,CASSSVLGETQYF
TRBV27,15,CASSLRDKAKNIQYF
TRBV4-3,18,CASSQDTPDRAGANVLTF
TRBV5-6,16,CASSLFDRSGADTQYF
TRBV10-3,13,CAISVQGSYEQYF
TRBV5-1,16,CASSLNRDRNTGELFF
TRBV7-3,13,CASSSGTGDGYTF
TRBV11-2,14,CASSEGQGASEQYF
TRBV7-2,12,CASSQSHSPLHF
TRBV6-5,16,CASSYHTGTGDYEQYF
TRBV5-4,16,CASSLPGTGGLDTQYF
TRBV30,14,CAWTPTGYYNEQFF
TRBV4-2,16,CASSQGEGQANYGYTF
TRBV2,14,CASSGTAVRETQYF